This section outlines one T cell receptor (beta chain) sequence together with its context. The specificity of this receptor is unknown. The sample holds no much larger clone one base away, and base qualities are not on file. The immunoSEQ Assay, a bias-controlled multiplex PCR, was used to amplify TCRbeta CDR3 regions from genomic DNA. From the authors' description of their analysis: The number of nucleated cells in each sample was estimated from the amplification of reference gene primers within the assay. To quantify the absolute abundance of each unique TCRbeta CDR3 rearrangement, sequence reads were collapsed and filtered. For each sample, productive Simpson clonality was calculated as the square root of Simpson's diversity index over productive rearrangements. TCRdb took this table from immuneACCESS and kept in-frame rearrangements with V and J called. Such tables lack part of the clones; where checked against another copy, unresolved V genes explain under half of the gap, and the rest is unexplained. The V and J calls and clone size are taken from that table; D and trimming were inferred from the DNA. The sample records 400,000 or so clones, 85% to 90% of which are singletons. Jointly, the top ten make up around 1.1% of the sample.

The record originates from a study of blood T cell repertoires in COVID-19 (TCRdb year 2020). About the study as a whole: Collaborator samples came from the United States, Italy and Spain and covered acute and convalescent phases of COVID-19. Subjects who had been exposed to COVID-19, were actively infected with it, or had recovered from it provided the deeply sampled blood TCRbeta repertoires that made up the dataset. The prospective study material was composed of cDNA or gDNA derived from T cells, B-cell-depleted T cells, or PBMCs. Where available, HLA class I and class II types were taken from metadata supplied by the sample provider and were not determined by assay-based typing. The repertoires were made available in a free public database intended to serve as a resource for research on the immune response to SARS-CoV-2. The samples were drawn from the first 160 participants of the ongoing ImmuneRACE study and from some 1,300 subjects provided by 6 global collaborators. Sample metadata almost always included a de-identified subject ID, COVID-19 status, age in years and sex.

Relative to germline, V is missing 0 bases and J is missing 0 bases, with 5 bases of the junction outside any gene match. The CDR3, cysteine through phenylalanine, is 17 amino acids long. Just the 51-base CDR3 DNA is kept, in frame starting at base 1. In the germline V gene, CDR1 corresponds to SGHRS and CDR2 to YFSETQ. In the prospective study, participants were roughly 18 to 95 years old, resided in under 30 geographic areas of the United States, and were enrolled through a virtual design. In the prospective study, participants were assigned to cohorts based on the clinical history participants reported in a screening survey and a study questionnaire. ImmuneRACE Cohort 3 recovered participants were defined by two consecutive negative NP/OP PCR tests, healthcare professional clearance, or symptom resolution. Mobile phlebotomists in the prospective study collected whole blood, serum and a nasopharyngeal or oropharyngeal swab from every participant. Participants in the prospective study had the option to provide additional blood draws and questionnaires over a 2-month period. Before DNA extraction, prospective study blood samples were shipped either frozen or at room temperature.

Paper-wide results and their limitations: Clinical and demographic metadata were provided uncurated, with the amount varying by source and participant.

The TCR comes from a man in his thirties or forties who had recovered from COVID-19. This sequence uses TRBV5-1 and TRBJ2-2, with 7 bases aligning to TRBD2. Sample: PBMCs or T cells enriched from blood (not recorded which). In nucleotides, the sequence is TGCGCCAGCAGCTTGGTTTTTAGCGGGTCGAACACCGGGGAGCTGTTTTTT. This gives the protein CASSLVFSGSNTGELFF.